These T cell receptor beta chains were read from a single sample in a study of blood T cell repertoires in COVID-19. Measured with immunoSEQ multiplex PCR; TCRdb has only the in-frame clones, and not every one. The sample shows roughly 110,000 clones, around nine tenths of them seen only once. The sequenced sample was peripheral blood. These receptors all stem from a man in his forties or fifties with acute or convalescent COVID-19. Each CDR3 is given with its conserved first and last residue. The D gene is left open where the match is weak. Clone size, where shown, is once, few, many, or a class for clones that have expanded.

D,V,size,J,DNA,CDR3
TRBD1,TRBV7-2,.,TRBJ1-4,TGTGCCAGCAGCACTTCCAGGGGGGAAAAACTGTTTTTT,CASSTSRGEKLFF
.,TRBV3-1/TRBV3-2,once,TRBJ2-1,TGTGCCAGCAGCCCGCCTGGTGCGCCTGATGAGCAGTTCTTC,CASSPPGAPDEQFF
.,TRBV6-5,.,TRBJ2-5,TGTGCCAGCAGTCTTCAAGAGACCCAGTACTTC,CASSLQETQYF
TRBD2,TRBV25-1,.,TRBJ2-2,TGTGCCAGCAGTGGGACTAGCGGGACCGGGGAGCTGTTTTTT,CASSGTSGTGELFF
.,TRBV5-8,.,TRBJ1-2,TGTGCCAGCAGCTTAGGCCAGGGGAACTATGGCTACACCTTC,CASSLGQGNYGYTF
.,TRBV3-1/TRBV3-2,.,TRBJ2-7,TGTGCCAGCAGCGAAAACGGGCGGGCCCCCTACGAGCAGTACTTC,CASSENGRAPYEQYF
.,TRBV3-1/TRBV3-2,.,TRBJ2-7,TGTGCCAGCAGCTACTCGGTAGCCTACGAGCAGTACTTC,CASSYSVAYEQYF
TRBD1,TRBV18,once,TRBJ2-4,TGTGCCAGCTCCTGGGACAGGGCCGCGGCCAAAAACATTCAGTACTTC,CASSWDRAAAKNIQYF
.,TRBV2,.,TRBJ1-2,TGTGCCAGCAGTGAGATTAGGGGGAACTATGGCTACACCTTC,CASSEIRGNYGYTF
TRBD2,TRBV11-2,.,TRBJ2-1,TGTGCCAGCAGGCGAGCGGGAGGGAACAATGAGCAGTTCTTC,CASRRAGGNNEQFF
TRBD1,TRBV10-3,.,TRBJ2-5,TGTGCCACGGGGACAGGGGACCGAGAGACCCAGTACTTC,CATGTGDRETQYF
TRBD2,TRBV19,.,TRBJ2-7,TGTGCCAGTAGTATAGAGGGGCTAGCGGGACTACACGAGCAGTACTTC,CASSIEGLAGLHEQYF
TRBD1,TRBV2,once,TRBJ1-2,TGTGCCAGCAGTGATATGCAGGGGGCTTTCTATGGCTACACCTTC,CASSDMQGAFYGYTF
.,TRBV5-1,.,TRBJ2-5,TGCGCCAGCAGCTATCGAGACCAAGAGACCCAGTACTTC,CASSYRDQETQYF
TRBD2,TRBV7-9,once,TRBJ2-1,TGTGCCAGCAGCCCCCGAGCGGGAGCGACTTACAATGAGCAGTTCTTC,CASSPRAGATYNEQFF
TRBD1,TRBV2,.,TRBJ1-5,TGTGCCAGCAGTGCACCGGGACAGGGGGTTTATCAGCCCCAGCATTTT,CASSAPGQGVYQPQHF
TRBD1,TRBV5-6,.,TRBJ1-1,TGTGCCAGCAGCTTGAAGGGACAGGGGATGTTGGGCACTGAAGCTTTCTTT,CASSLKGQGMLGTEAFF
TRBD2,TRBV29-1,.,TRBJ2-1,TGCAGCGTTCTGTTAGCGGGAACGGATGAGCAGTTCTTC,CSVLLAGTDEQFF
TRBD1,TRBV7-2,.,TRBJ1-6,TGTGCCAGCAGCCCATACAGGGGCGAGGGTTCACCCCTCCACTTT,CASSPYRGEGSPLHF
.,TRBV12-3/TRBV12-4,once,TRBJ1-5,TGTGCCAGCAGACAGGGAAGAGCTCAGCCCCAGCATTTT,CASRQGRAQPQHF
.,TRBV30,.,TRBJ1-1,TGTGCCTGGAGTGTTTCCGGCGGTGCTGAAGCTTTCTTT,CAWSVSGGAEAFF
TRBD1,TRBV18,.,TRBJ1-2,TGTGCCAGCTCACGGACAGGGAATGGCCACACCTTC,CASSRTGNGHTF
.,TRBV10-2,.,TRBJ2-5,TGCGCCAGCAGTGGTGGGAGCCAAGAGACCCAGTACTTC,CASSGGSQETQYF
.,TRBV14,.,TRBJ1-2,TGTGCCAGCAGCCAAGACAGGGCTTCCCTCTATGGCTACACCTTC,CASSQDRASLYGYTF
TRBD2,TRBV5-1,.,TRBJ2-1,TGCGCCAGCAGACAACTAGCGGGAGGGAATGAGCAGTTCTTC,CASRQLAGGNEQFF
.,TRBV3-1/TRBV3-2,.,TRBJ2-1,TGTGCCAGCAGCCAACTTGTACAGGGACGACTGGAAAATGAGCAGTTCTTC,CASSQLVQGRLENEQFF
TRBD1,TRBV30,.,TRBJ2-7,TGTGCCGGCCTCAGGGGGCAGGGCGAGCAGTACTTC,CAGLRGQGEQYF
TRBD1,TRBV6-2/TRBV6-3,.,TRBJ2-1,TGTGCCAGCAGTTACGTCCCGGGACAGGGTAGGTCCTACAATGAGCAGTTCTTC,CASSYVPGQGRSYNEQFF
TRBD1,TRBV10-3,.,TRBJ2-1,TGTGCCATCAGTGAAGGGACAGGGGGCGACAATGAGCAGTTCTTC,CAISEGTGGDNEQFF
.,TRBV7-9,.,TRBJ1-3,TGTGCCAGCAGCCAAGCTAGCTCTGGAAACACCATATATTTT,CASSQASSGNTIYF
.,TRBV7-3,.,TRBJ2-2,TGTGCCAGCAGGAATACAGGGACCGGGGAGCTGTTTTTT,CASRNTGTGELFF
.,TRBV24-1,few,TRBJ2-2,TGTGCCACTGGCAGGCGTACCGGGGAGCTGTTTTTT,CATGRRTGELFF
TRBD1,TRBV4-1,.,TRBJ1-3,TGCGCCAGCAGTTACGACAGGGAGCAAGGAAACACCATATATTTT,CASSYDREQGNTIYF
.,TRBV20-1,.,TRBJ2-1,TGCAGTGCTAGTCCAACGGAAGACTTATACAATGAGCAGTTCTTC,CSASPTEDLYNEQFF
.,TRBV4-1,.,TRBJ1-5,TGCGCCAGCAGCCAAGAGGGCAGCCTCAATCAGCCCCAGCATTTT,CASSQEGSLNQPQHF
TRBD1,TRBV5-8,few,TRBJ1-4,TGTGCCAGCAGCTCCCTAAGGGGGCTTATTAATGAAAAACTGTTTTTT,CASSSLRGLINEKLFF
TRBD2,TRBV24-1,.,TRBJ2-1,TGTGCCACCAGTCTAGCGGGAGTGAACAATGAGCAGTTCTTC,CATSLAGVNNEQFF
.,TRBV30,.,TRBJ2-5,TGTGCCTGGAGTGCGGGGTCCTCCGGAGAGACCCAGTACTTC,CAWSAGSSGETQYF
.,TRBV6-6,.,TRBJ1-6,TGTGCCAGCAGTTACTCCTCGTCAGGGGATAATTCACCCCTCCACTTT,CASSYSSSGDNSPLHF
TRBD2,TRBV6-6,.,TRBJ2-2,TGTGCCAGCAGGACTAGCGGGACGAACACCGGGGAGCTGTTTTTT,CASRTSGTNTGELFF
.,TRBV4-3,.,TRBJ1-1,TGCGCCAGCAGCCAAGGAGGCTCGGGTGAAGCTTTCTTT,CASSQGGSGEAFF
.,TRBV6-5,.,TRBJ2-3,TGTGCCAGCAGTTCCAGAGGACAGTGGAGCCCAGATACGCAGTATTTT,CASSSRGQWSPDTQYF
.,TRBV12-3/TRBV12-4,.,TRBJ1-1,TGTGCCAGCAGTTTCGGTTACACTGAAGCTTTCTTT,CASSFGYTEAFF
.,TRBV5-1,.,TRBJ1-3,TGCGCCAGCAGCCTCCCAGGGGATAGCTCTGGAAACACCATATATTTT,CASSLPGDSSGNTIYF
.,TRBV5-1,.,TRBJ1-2,TGCGCCAGCAGCTTGAAGCACAGCACTAACTATGGCTACACCTTC,CASSLKHSTNYGYTF